This entry features one T cell receptor beta chain sequence. The sample is drawn from a study of blood T cell repertoires in COVID-19. Study background: The samples span acute and convalescent COVID-19 from the United States, Italy and Spain. T cells, B-cell-depleted T cells, or PBMCs supplied cDNA or gDNA.

In the study's own analysis: From reference gene primer amplification, estimates of nucleated cell counts were derived. Profiling relied on immunoSEQ multiplex PCR, and the TCRdb table lists in-frame clones only, not all of them. Clone size and V and J calls were adopted from that table, with D and trimming inferred from the DNA. The data contain about 270,000 clones, roughly four fifths of them seen just once; the ten biggest clones take up approximately 9%. CDR1 MDHEN and CDR2 SYDVKM come from the germline V gene. This CDR3 is built from 15 residues. Between the trimmed V and J ends, which lost 3 bases and 9 bases, there was a span of 17 bases.

J is TRBJ1-4 and V is TRBV28, with D perhaps matching TRBD1 (5 bases). This TCR was sampled from a woman in her 50s who had recovered from COVID-19. Material for sequencing was peripheral blood. The CDR3 nucleotides read TGTGCCAGCAGTTTTCCCCACCGGGGGTCACAAAAACTGTTTTTT. The encoded protein is CASSFPHRGSQKLFF.